Listed here is a single T cell receptor beta chain. The target antigen is unknown. This sample was included in a study of blood T cells in healthy people across ages. Whole-study results and caveats: In the absence of known donor CMV status, changes in expanded clonotypes were possibly confounded. The long-lived group displayed more naive CD4+ cells, plus higher diversity, than the aged donors did.

With a J-beta primer mix and a sample-barcoded 5' primer, a second PCR ran 7 to 11 cycles. One entry per CDR3 protein results from TCRdb running MiXCR on the 5' RACE reads. The table records just over 1 million distinct CDR3 sequences, more than 35% of them present only once. Sequences were obtained from blood. The origin of this receptor is a woman between 55 and 75 years old in good health.

Here the CDR3 DNA reads TGTGCCAGCAGCCCGATCCCAGGACCTCCCCAAGAGACCCAGTACTTC. Amino acids: CASSPIPGPPQETQYF. J is TRBJ2-5 and V is TRBV14; D ambiguous. This CDR3 region has 16 residues. V lost 4 bases and J lost 1, with 16 bases in between. Per the germline V gene, CDR1 is SGHDN and CDR2 is FVKESK. The full variable domain, its missing parts supplied by reference TRBV14 and TRBJ2-5, is EAGVTQFPSHSVIEKGQTVTLRCDPISGHDNLYWYRRVMGKEIKFLLHFVKESKQDESGMPNNRFLAERTGGTYSTLKVQPAELEDSGVYFCASSPIPGPPQETQYFGPGTRLLVL.